The T cell receptor beta chain under discussion was sequenced for a study of T cell repertoires in cytomegalovirus infection. Study as a whole: HLA-B-restricted CMV epitopes that are well studied were used alongside recently identified HLA-C-restricted ones. In public TCR beta signatures, there were indications of both CMV infection and matching HLA type.

A note on this clonotype: No antigen is known for it.

The CDR3 runs 21 residues. CDR1 is LNHNV and CDR2 is YYDKDF in the germline V gene (reference sequence). The ends lost 5 bases at V and 1 base at J; junction bases unmatched: 20. One entry per CDR3 protein, called by TCRdb with MiXCR from the reads. The sample carries about 900,000 distinct CDR3 sequences, approximately 30% recorded once. The study, taken as a whole, reports: Cumulated frequencies of public TCR beta families served to identify carriers of CMV plus the relevant HLA.

The sequencing here drew on cultured CD8+ T cells from PBMCs, taken from culture after CMV antigen stimulation. The chain has TRBV15 and TRBJ2-3; 11 nucleotides match TRBD2. The sequence was obtained from a human donor in good health (CMV status not recorded). Some clones in this sample may be carry-over from other donors' samples. Here the CDR3 reads CATSGTGTSGLTWWGTDTQYF. The CDR3 nucleotides are TGTGCCACCAGCGGAACCGGGACTAGCGGACTAACCTGGTGGGGCACAGATACGCAGTATTTT.